The clone carrying this T cell receptor beta chain was seen ten or more times. The data originate from a study of T cells in Graves' hyperthyroidism and ophthalmopathy. Uncontrolled infection, other autoimmune disease, pregnancy or lactation excluded patients. Researchers amplified the TCR beta CDR3 regions from RNA transcripts. The HTBI primer set served for first-round RT-PCR of the TCR CDR3. One entry per CDR3 protein, called by TCRdb with MiXCR from the multiplex PCR reads. The sample includes a few hundred thousand distinct CDR3 sequences, about 15% of them seen just once. This TCR was recovered from a woman under 40 with Graves' hyperthyroidism. Source material: blood.

CDR3 in amino acids: CASRRTGMAEQETQYF. The CDR3, as DNA: TGTGCCAGCAGGCGGACAGGGATGGCTGAACAAGAGACCCAGTACTTC. This chain uses TRBV12-3 or TRBV12-4 with TRBJ2-5; 8 bases map to TRBD1. V was pared by 6 bases and J by 2 bases, with 11 bases of the junction left unmatched. This CDR3 has 16 amino acids.